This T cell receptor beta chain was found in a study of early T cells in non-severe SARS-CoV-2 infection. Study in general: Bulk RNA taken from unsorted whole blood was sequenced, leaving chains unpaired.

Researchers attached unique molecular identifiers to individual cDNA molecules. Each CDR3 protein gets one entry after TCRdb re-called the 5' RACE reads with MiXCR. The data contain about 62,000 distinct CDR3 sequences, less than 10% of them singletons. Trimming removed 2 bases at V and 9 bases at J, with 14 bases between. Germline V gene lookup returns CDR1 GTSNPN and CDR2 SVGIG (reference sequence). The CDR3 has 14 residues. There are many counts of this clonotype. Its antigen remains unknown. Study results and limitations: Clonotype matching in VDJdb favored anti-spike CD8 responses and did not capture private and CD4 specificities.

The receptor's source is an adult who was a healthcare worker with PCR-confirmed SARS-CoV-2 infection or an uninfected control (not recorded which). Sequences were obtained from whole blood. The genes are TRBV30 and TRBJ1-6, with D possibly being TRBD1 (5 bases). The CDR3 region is CAWSQGSGGSPLHF. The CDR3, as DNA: TGTGCCTGGAGTCAAGGGTCCGGGGGTTCACCCCTCCACTTT.